This T cell receptor (beta chain) was obtained from a study of beta chain features in type 1 diabetes. This clone was seen more than once but under ten times. Expressed TCRB transcripts were sequenced, since all the RNA that had been isolated was reverse transcribed. Some clones are missing from TCRdb's copy, which holds only in-frame ones; the method was immunoSEQ multiplex PCR. The sample has some 150,000 clones; 6.9% are singletons. Material for sequencing was central memory CD4+ T cells from blood. The clonotype comes from a young woman in good health.

The CDR3 sequence is CASSQGRGLYGYTF. For the CDR3, the DNA is TGTGCCAGCAGCCAAGGGCGAGGTCTCTATGGCTACACCTTC. The chain carries TRBV4-2 and TRBJ1-2; D gene ambiguous. V was cut by 1 base and J by 4 bases, with 10 bases left in between. The CDR3 covers 14 residues. The germline V gene has CDR1 LGHNA and CDR2 YNFKEQ.